This T cell receptor (beta chain) was recorded in a study of T cell responses to AZD1222 COVID-19 vaccine. The study's findings and limits: Two AZD1222 administrations were followed by greater Spike-specific TCR breadth and depth. Recipients of AZD1222 seropositive at baseline numbered only 5 or 6. Possibly, clonal diversity was underestimated; donors were largely white British and included more females.

Second-dose timings of about 4 or about 12 weeks were pooled. Using immunoSEQ multiplex PCR, the repertoire was profiled, and TCRdb retains in-frame clones only, with some absent. The sample lists approximately 140,000 clones; 75% to 95% were seen once. Germline V gene data show CDR1 as MNHEY and CDR2 as SMNVEV (reference sequence). V lost 1 base to trimming and J lost 2 bases, with 14 bases between them. The CDR3 sequence is 16 residues long. This clone was detected once. Its antigen is not identified. The specimen comprised peripheral blood, sampled 28 days after the second AZD1222 dose. The rearrangement uses TRBV27 and TRBJ1-1; D gene uncertain. This receptor was identified in an adult who received the AZD1222 COVID-19 vaccine. The CDR3 reads CASSLWPPGLNTEAFF. In nucleotides, the CDR3 is TGTGCCAGCAGTTTATGGCCCCCCGGGTTAAACACTGAAGCTTTCTTT.